This TCR beta chain was sequenced in a study of cytomegalovirus exposure and HLA in healthy donors. Generated by immunoSEQ multiplex PCR, the TCRdb table keeps only in-frame clones and is missing some. The sample has 65,000 to 75,000 clones; roughly 95% are singletons. The CDR3 loop spans 12 amino acids. The V end lost 4 bases, the J end lost 5 bases, and 7 bases lay between the germline ends. Germline CDR1 reads LGHNA; CDR2 reads YSLEER. This clonotype originated in a woman between 18 and 30 years old in good health and CMV-seropositive. The V call is TRBV4-3, the J call TRBJ2-3, with D tentatively TRBD1 (6 bases). The sequenced material came from PBMCs. The CDR3 reads CASSRGGDTQYF. Here the CDR3 DNA reads TGCGCCAGCAGCCGAGGGGGAGATACGCAGTATTTT.